This T cell receptor (beta chain) was sequenced during a study of CD8 T cells in Susac syndrome. An input of about 0.5 to 1 ug of RNA was subjected to reverse transcription using random hexamers. TCRdb reanalysed the immunoSEQ multiplex PCR reads using MiXCR and keeps one entry per CDR3 protein. Seen here are 130,000 to 150,000 distinct CDR3 sequences, less than 95% observed once, and the top ten hold 0.07% to 0.1%. This CDR3 has 14 amino acids. Trimming stripped 4 bases from V and 4 bases from J, with 17 bases between. Germline V gene data show CDR1 as SQVTM and CDR2 as ANQGSEA. Isolation of CD8+ and CD4+ T cells was performed negatively, whereas enrichment of TEMRA cells was done by FACS.

The chain joins TRBV29-1 to TRBJ2-7; D tentatively reads TRBD1 or TRBD2 (5 bases each). What was sequenced was CD4+ T cells from PBMCs. This sequence originates from a human donor in good health. CDR3 amino acids: CSVGRDRVPYEQYF. The CDR3 DNA sequence: TGCAGCGTTGGTAGGGACCGAGTTCCTTACGAGCAGTACTTC.